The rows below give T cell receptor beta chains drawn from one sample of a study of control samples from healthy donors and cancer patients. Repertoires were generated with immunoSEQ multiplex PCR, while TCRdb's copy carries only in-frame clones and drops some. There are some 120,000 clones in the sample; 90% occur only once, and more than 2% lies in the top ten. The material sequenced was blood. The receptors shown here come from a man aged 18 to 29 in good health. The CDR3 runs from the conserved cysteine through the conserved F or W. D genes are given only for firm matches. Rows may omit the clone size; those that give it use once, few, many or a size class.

cdr3_nt: TGCGCCAGCAGCCCCGACCCGACAGGCTACGAGCAGTACTTC
cdr3_aa: CASSPDPTGYEQYF
v_call: TRBV5-1
d_call: -
j_call: TRBJ2-7
clone_size: few

cdr3_nt: TGCGCCAGCAGCCTAGCGAACACCGGGGAGCTGTTTTTT
cdr3_aa: CASSLANTGELFF
v_call: TRBV4-3
d_call: -
j_call: TRBJ2-2
clone_size: -

cdr3_nt: TGTGCCAGCAGTTTAGGGCCAGCTCCCACCTACGAGCAGTACTTC
cdr3_aa: CASSLGPAPTYEQYF
v_call: TRBV28
d_call: -
j_call: TRBJ2-7
clone_size: once

cdr3_nt: TGTGCCAGCAGTGAAGCCACGCCAGACACCGGGGAGCTGTTTTTT
cdr3_aa: CASSEATPDTGELFF
v_call: TRBV6-1
d_call: -
j_call: TRBJ2-2
clone_size: -

cdr3_nt: TGTGCCAGCAGCAAGGACAGGGGGCCGGGGCCCAAAAACATTCAGTACTTC
cdr3_aa: CASSKDRGPGPKNIQYF
v_call: TRBV5-6
d_call: TRBD1
j_call: TRBJ2-4
clone_size: few

cdr3_nt: TGTGCCAGCAGCCACCCCCCGGCGTCCAATGAGCAGTTCTTC
cdr3_aa: CASSHPPASNEQFF
v_call: TRBV11-3
d_call: -
j_call: TRBJ2-1
clone_size: -

cdr3_nt: TGTGCCAGCAGCCGGACTAGCGGGAGTTGGGATGAGCAGTTCTTC
cdr3_aa: CASSRTSGSWDEQFF
v_call: TRBV5-4
d_call: TRBD2
j_call: TRBJ2-1
clone_size: -

cdr3_nt: TGTGCCAGCAGCTTAGCGGGAGTGTTGACCACTAGCACAGATACGCAGTATTTT
cdr3_aa: CASSLAGVLTTSTDTQYF
v_call: TRBV7-2
d_call: -
j_call: TRBJ2-3
clone_size: -

cdr3_nt: TGTGCCAGCAGCTTAGCGCGGGGACAGGGGGCCACCAATCAGCCCCAGCATTTT
cdr3_aa: CASSLARGQGATNQPQHF
v_call: TRBV7-9
d_call: TRBD1
j_call: TRBJ1-5
clone_size: -

cdr3_nt: TGTGCCAGCAGCCAAGCTGGCAGCGCCACTGAGCAGTACTTC
cdr3_aa: CASSQAGSATEQYF
v_call: TRBV14
d_call: -
j_call: TRBJ2-7
clone_size: -

cdr3_nt: TGTGCCAGCTCAATTTCCCAGGGGGTTTATGGCTACACCTTC
cdr3_aa: CASSISQGVYGYTF
v_call: TRBV2
d_call: TRBD1
j_call: TRBJ1-2
clone_size: -

cdr3_nt: TGTGCCAGCAGCCAAGTTCTAGCGGGAGTTGCAGATACGCAGTATTTT
cdr3_aa: CASSQVLAGVADTQYF
v_call: TRBV3-1/TRBV3-2
d_call: TRBD2
j_call: TRBJ2-3
clone_size: -

cdr3_nt: TGTGCCAGCAGTCGACAGGGGTTAAGGGAGCTGTTTTTT
cdr3_aa: CASSRQGLRELFF
v_call: TRBV12-3/TRBV12-4
d_call: TRBD1
j_call: TRBJ2-2
clone_size: -

cdr3_nt: TGTGCCACCAGTGAGCCCGGCCCAAACATTCAGTACTTC
cdr3_aa: CATSEPGPNIQYF
v_call: TRBV24-1
d_call: -
j_call: TRBJ2-4
clone_size: -

cdr3_nt: TGTGCCAGCAGTGCCCCTCCGGACGTCAATCAGCCCCAGCATTTT
cdr3_aa: CASSAPPDVNQPQHF
v_call: TRBV2
d_call: -
j_call: TRBJ1-5
clone_size: few

cdr3_nt: TGTGCCAGTAGTACTCCCGGGGGATCACGGTCGGATACGCAGTATTTT
cdr3_aa: CASSTPGGSRSDTQYF
v_call: TRBV19
d_call: -
j_call: TRBJ2-3
clone_size: few

cdr3_nt: TGTGCCAGCAAGTCAGGAAATCAGCCCCAGCATTTT
cdr3_aa: CASKSGNQPQHF
v_call: TRBV2
d_call: -
j_call: TRBJ1-5
clone_size: few

cdr3_nt: TGTGCCAGCAGCTTAGGGGGGGATGGGCAGCCCCAGCATTTT
cdr3_aa: CASSLGGDGQPQHF
v_call: TRBV7-9
d_call: -
j_call: TRBJ1-5
clone_size: few

cdr3_nt: TGTGCCAGCAGCCAAGCACAGCTAAACACCGGGGAGCTGTTTTTT
cdr3_aa: CASSQAQLNTGELFF
v_call: TRBV3-1/TRBV3-2
d_call: -
j_call: TRBJ2-2
clone_size: -

cdr3_nt: TGTGCCAGTAGTATATTAGGGGACCTCGGCTACACCTTC
cdr3_aa: CASSILGDLGYTF
v_call: TRBV19
d_call: -
j_call: TRBJ1-2
clone_size: -

cdr3_nt: TGTGCCAGTAGTATGATAGGAGCGGTCAGGGGTGGCAATCAGCCCCAGCATTTT
cdr3_aa: CASSMIGAVRGGNQPQHF
v_call: TRBV19
d_call: -
j_call: TRBJ1-5
clone_size: -

cdr3_nt: TGTGCCAGCAGTTTAACAAACCCCTATGGCTACACCTTC
cdr3_aa: CASSLTNPYGYTF
v_call: TRBV28
d_call: -
j_call: TRBJ1-2
clone_size: -

cdr3_nt: TGTGCCAGCAGCCAAGCGGTGCGGGAAAAACTGTTTTTT
cdr3_aa: CASSQAVREKLFF
v_call: TRBV3-1/TRBV3-2
d_call: -
j_call: TRBJ1-4
clone_size: -

cdr3_nt: TGTGCCAGCAGTTTGCTGAACACTGAAGCTTTCTTT
cdr3_aa: CASSLLNTEAFF
v_call: TRBV28
d_call: -
j_call: TRBJ1-1
clone_size: -

cdr3_nt: TGTGCCAGTTACTCAGGGTTCACTGAAGCTTTCTTT
cdr3_aa: CASYSGFTEAFF
v_call: TRBV28
d_call: -
j_call: TRBJ1-1
clone_size: -

cdr3_nt: TGTGCCAGCAGCGTAAAAACAGGGACGGAGACCCAGTACTTC
cdr3_aa: CASSVKTGTETQYF
v_call: TRBV5-4
d_call: -
j_call: TRBJ2-5
clone_size: -

cdr3_nt: TGTGCCAGCAGCTTGCCGGGACAGATGAACACTGAAGCTTTCTTT
cdr3_aa: CASSLPGQMNTEAFF
v_call: TRBV5-4
d_call: TRBD1
j_call: TRBJ1-1
clone_size: -

cdr3_nt: TGTGCCAGTAGACAATCGGGACAGGGACACTGGAACACTGAAGCTTTCTTT
cdr3_aa: CASRQSGQGHWNTEAFF
v_call: TRBV19
d_call: TRBD1
j_call: TRBJ1-1
clone_size: -

cdr3_nt: TGTGCCAGCAGCTTCCCCGGGACTACCTACGAGCAGTACTTC
cdr3_aa: CASSFPGTTYEQYF
v_call: TRBV5-4
d_call: TRBD2
j_call: TRBJ2-7
clone_size: -

cdr3_nt: TGCGCCAGCAGTCAAGGGGTAGAGACCCAGTACTTC
cdr3_aa: CASSQGVETQYF
v_call: TRBV23-1
d_call: -
j_call: TRBJ2-5
clone_size: -

cdr3_nt: TGTGCCAGCAGCTCTCCTAGCGGGTCGGGTACGCAGTATTTT
cdr3_aa: CASSSPSGSGTQYF
v_call: TRBV7-6
d_call: TRBD2
j_call: TRBJ2-3
clone_size: -

cdr3_nt: TGTGCCAGCAGCCCAACCGGGACAGAGAAATTCTTC
cdr3_aa: CASSPTGTEKFF
v_call: TRBV7-3
d_call: TRBD1
j_call: TRBJ2-1
clone_size: -

cdr3_nt: TGTGCCAGCAGCTTGGCGAGCTACAATGAGCAGTTCTTC
cdr3_aa: CASSLASYNEQFF
v_call: TRBV5-6
d_call: -
j_call: TRBJ2-1
clone_size: once

cdr3_nt: TGCGCCAGCAGCCAAGTTCGGTGGGCAGATACGCAGTATTTT
cdr3_aa: CASSQVRWADTQYF
v_call: TRBV4-1
d_call: -
j_call: TRBJ2-3
clone_size: -

cdr3_nt: TGTGCCAGCAGCTCCCTTGGGACAGGGGAGGCTGAGCAGTTCTTC
cdr3_aa: CASSSLGTGEAEQFF
v_call: TRBV11-2
d_call: TRBD1
j_call: TRBJ2-1
clone_size: -

cdr3_nt: TGTGCCAGCAGCTTAGGGTGGGGCGGGGTGACCTACAATGAGCAGTTCTTC
cdr3_aa: CASSLGWGGVTYNEQFF
v_call: TRBV7-8
d_call: -
j_call: TRBJ2-1
clone_size: -

cdr3_nt: TGCAGCGCCCCCTCCGGGGAGACCCAGTACTTC
cdr3_aa: CSAPSGETQYF
v_call: TRBV29-1
d_call: -
j_call: TRBJ2-5
clone_size: -

cdr3_nt: TGTGCCAGCAGTTACTCGAGTTTCCGGGGCGGCGTTGAAGCTTTCTTT
cdr3_aa: CASSYSSFRGGVEAFF
v_call: TRBV6-5
d_call: -
j_call: TRBJ1-1
clone_size: -

cdr3_nt: TGTGCCAGCAGCTCCGCCCAGGGCGGGCAGGGCGATGAAGCTTTCTTT
cdr3_aa: CASSSAQGGQGDEAFF
v_call: TRBV5-4
d_call: -
j_call: TRBJ1-1
clone_size: once

cdr3_nt: TGTGCCAGCAGTCCCCCCGGACGCTACTATGGCTACACCTTC
cdr3_aa: CASSPPGRYYGYTF
v_call: TRBV28
d_call: -
j_call: TRBJ1-2
clone_size: few

cdr3_nt: TGCAGCGCAGAGGGCGCTCAAGAGACCCAGTACTTC
cdr3_aa: CSAEGAQETQYF
v_call: TRBV29-1
d_call: -
j_call: TRBJ2-5
clone_size: -

cdr3_nt: TGTGCCATCGGCGGCGCTAGCGAAAGCTCCTACAATGAGCAGTTCTTC
cdr3_aa: CAIGGASESSYNEQFF
v_call: TRBV10-3
d_call: -
j_call: TRBJ2-1
clone_size: -

cdr3_nt: TGTGCCATCAGTCCGGGGGGAAGTGAAAAACTGTTTTTT
cdr3_aa: CAISPGGSEKLFF
v_call: TRBV10-3
d_call: -
j_call: TRBJ1-4
clone_size: -

cdr3_nt: TGTGCCAGCAGCTTGGCAGGGGGAGGACTACGTTGGCAGTACTTC
cdr3_aa: CASSLAGGGLRWQYF
v_call: TRBV5-4
d_call: -
j_call: TRBJ2-7
clone_size: -

cdr3_nt: TGTGCCAGCAGCAGACGGGTTTCAGAGGGGACAGATACGCAGTATTTT
cdr3_aa: CASSRRVSEGTDTQYF
v_call: TRBV9
d_call: -
j_call: TRBJ2-3
clone_size: -

cdr3_nt: TGTGCCAGCAGCGACAGGCTAGGTGGCTACACCTTC
cdr3_aa: CASSDRLGGYTF
v_call: TRBV6-5
d_call: -
j_call: TRBJ1-2
clone_size: few

cdr3_nt: TGTGCCAGCAACGACGACAATGAGCAGTTCTTC
cdr3_aa: CASNDDNEQFF
v_call: TRBV9
d_call: -
j_call: TRBJ2-1
clone_size: -

cdr3_nt: TGTGCCTGGGACATCGGAGGCAATCAGCCCCAGCATTTT
cdr3_aa: CAWDIGGNQPQHF
v_call: TRBV30
d_call: -
j_call: TRBJ1-5
clone_size: -

cdr3_nt: TGCGCCAGCAGCCAAGAACCCCGTGGGAACACCATATATTTT
cdr3_aa: CASSQEPRGNTIYF
v_call: TRBV4-1
d_call: -
j_call: TRBJ1-3
clone_size: once

cdr3_nt: TGTGCCACCATGCTGTCGGACCCCAATGAGCAGTTCTTC
cdr3_aa: CATMLSDPNEQFF
v_call: TRBV10-3
d_call: -
j_call: TRBJ2-1
clone_size: -

cdr3_nt: TGTGCCAGCAGTACAACAACGGGTAGCGAGCAGTACTTC
cdr3_aa: CASSTTTGSEQYF
v_call: TRBV6-6
d_call: -
j_call: TRBJ2-7
clone_size: -

cdr3_nt: TGTGCCAGCAGCTTAGATATGATCGGGGTCCACATCGATGAGCAGTTCTTC
cdr3_aa: CASSLDMIGVHIDEQFF
v_call: TRBV11-3
d_call: -
j_call: TRBJ2-1
clone_size: -

cdr3_nt: TGCGCCAGCAGCCAAGGGTGGCCCAGGACTGAAGCTTTCTTT
cdr3_aa: CASSQGWPRTEAFF
v_call: TRBV4-1
d_call: -
j_call: TRBJ1-1
clone_size: -

cdr3_nt: TGTGCCAGCAGCCACAGGGCTGGGGCGGCCAACGTCCTGACTTTC
cdr3_aa: CASSHRAGAANVLTF
v_call: TRBV3-1/TRBV3-2
d_call: -
j_call: TRBJ2-6
clone_size: -

cdr3_nt: TGTGCCAGCAGTTTTGTTTGGAGGGACTACAATGAGCAGTTCTTC
cdr3_aa: CASSFVWRDYNEQFF
v_call: TRBV27
d_call: -
j_call: TRBJ2-1
clone_size: -

cdr3_nt: TGTGCCAGCAGCTCACAGGGGACCAAGAACTATGGCTACACCTTC
cdr3_aa: CASSSQGTKNYGYTF
v_call: TRBV6-5
d_call: TRBD1
j_call: TRBJ1-2
clone_size: -

cdr3_nt: TGCGCCAGCAGCTTGGCCGGGCAGGCCATGGGCTATGGCTACACCTTC
cdr3_aa: CASSLAGQAMGYGYTF
v_call: TRBV5-1
d_call: -
j_call: TRBJ1-2
clone_size: -

cdr3_nt: TGCGCCAGCAGCACGACAGAAAACTATGGCTACACCTTC
cdr3_aa: CASSTTENYGYTF
v_call: TRBV5-1
d_call: -
j_call: TRBJ1-2
clone_size: -

cdr3_nt: TGTGCCTGGAGTCGAGGGGGGGATAATGAAAAACTGTTTTTT
cdr3_aa: CAWSRGGDNEKLFF
v_call: TRBV30
d_call: -
j_call: TRBJ1-4
clone_size: -